A single sample gave rise to the 17 T cell receptor beta chains below, sequenced in a study of Ad26.COV2.S vaccination and SARS-CoV-2 variants. Using immunoSEQ multiplex PCR, the repertoire was profiled, and TCRdb retains in-frame clones only, with some absent. The data show approximately 420,000 clones, roughly nine tenths seen once. Treatment in this sample: some 20 received Ad26.COV2.S at low or high dose, single or two shots; roughly five received placebo; per-sample allocation not given. Sampling happened 63 days after the first vaccine or placebo injection. The source material was peripheral blood, sampled in a trial of Ad26.COV2.S vaccine versus placebo. The receptors derive from a person between 18 and 65 years old who received the Ad26.COV2.S COVID-19 vaccine or a placebo.

This clone was counted a single time. The rearrangement joins TRBV6-5 to TRBJ1-5; D is unresolved. The length of the CDR3 is 13 residues. V lost 2 bases, J lost 3 bases, and 5 bases lay in between. The germline gives CDR1 MNHEY, CDR2 SVGAGI. The CDR3 loop is CASSYGVNQPQHF. The CDR3 region has the DNA TGTGCCAGCAGTTACGGGGTCAATCAGCCCCAGCATTTT.

This clone was seen a few times. V is TRBV7-6 and J is TRBJ1-5; tentative D call: TRBD1 (5 bases). The CDR3 runs to 14 residues. Trimming took off 4 bases at V and 4 bases at J, with 11 bases between the two ends. In germline, CDR1 is SGHVS, CDR2 FNYEAQ. The CDR3 spells CASSYSGTNQPQHF. CDR3 bases: TGTGCCAGCAGCTATTCAGGGACTAATCAGCCCCAGCATTTT. Supplemented by reference TRBV7-6 and TRBJ1-5, the full variable domain reads GAGVSQSPRYKVTKRGQDVALRCDPISGHVSLYWYRQALGQGPEFLTYFNYEAQQDKSGLPNDRFSAERPEGSISTLTIQRTEQRDSAMYRCASSYSGTNQPQHFGDGTRLSIL.

J is TRBJ2-7 and V is TRBV27, with D unclear. Germline assignment: CDR1 MNHEY and CDR2 SMNVEV (reference sequence). This CDR3 region has 16 residues. V was pared by 0 bases and J by 6 bases, with 18 bases between. The chain's CDR3 is CASSLSPPPESIEQYF. CDR3 sequence (DNA): TGTGCCAGCAGTTTATCGCCCCCACCAGAGTCCATCGAGCAGTACTTC.

The chain couples TRBV9 to TRBJ2-7, with D hard to call. The CDR3 contains 12 residues. Trimming pared 6 bases from V and 4 bases from J, leaving 11 bases between. The V gene's germline CDR1 is SGDLS and CDR2 YYNGEE. The CDR3 protein is CASMRTDYEQYF. The DNA for the CDR3 is TGTGCCAGCATGAGAACGGATTACGAGCAGTACTTC. Variable domain in full (rest from reference TRBV9 and TRBJ2-7): DSGVTQTPKHLITATGQRVTLRCSPRSGDLSVYWYQQSLDQGLQFLIQYYNGEERAKGNILERFSAQQFPDLHSELNLSSLELGDSALYFCASMRTDYEQYFGPGTRLTVT.

The chain carries TRBV5-1 and TRBJ2-3; D may be TRBD1 (6 bases). The CDR3 length is 14 residues. The V gene's germline CDR1 is SGHRS and CDR2 YFSETQ. Trimming left V 2 bases short and J 2 bases short, with 9 bases between. CDR3 sequence (DNA): TGCGCCAGCAGCTTAACAGGGTACACAGATACGCAGTATTTT. As protein: CASSLTGYTDTQYF.

The chain is built from TRBV11-3 and TRBJ2-5; D gene ambiguous. Germline CDR1 SGHNT, CDR2 YENEEA. V shed 5 bases and J shed 5 bases, with 12 bases lying between them. The CDR3 spans 13 residues. CDR3 sequence reads: CASSPPRSETQYF. The CDR3 bases are TGTGCCAGCAGCCCCCCACGGTCGGAGACCCAGTACTTC.

The rearrangement links TRBV5-1 to TRBJ1-1, with D unclear. This CDR3 contains 17 residues. V shed 0 bases and J shed 0 bases, with 15 bases lying between them. Germline CDR1 is SGHRS and CDR2 is YFSETQ. The DNA of the CDR3 is TGCGCCAGCAGCTTGGCCCCTTCAAGGAATTTGAACACTGAAGCTTTCTTT. The encoded protein is CASSLAPSRNLNTEAFF.

This rearrangement joins TRBV3-1 (or the pseudogene TRBV3-2) to TRBJ1-1; D call uncertain. The germline CDR1 and CDR2 sequences are LGHDT and YNNKEL (reference sequence). The CDR3 spans 12 residues. Between the trimmed V and J ends, which lost 6 bases and 4 bases, there was a span of 9 bases. The chain's CDR3 is CASSGLSTEAFF. CDR3 nucleotides: TGTGCCAGCAGTGGGCTTAGCACTGAAGCTTTCTTT.

The chain joins TRBV19 to TRBJ2-3; TRBD1 aligns across 8 bases. This CDR3 is 15 amino acids long. The germline V gene encodes CDR1 LNHDA and CDR2 SQIVND (reference sequence). The V and J ends lost 5 bases and 3 bases, in that order; junction bases with no gene match: 7. The DNA of the CDR3 is TGTGCCAGTAGTGTTACAGGGGGTCGTACAGATACGCAGTATTTT. The encoded protein is CASSVTGGRTDTQYF. Together with reference TRBV19 and TRBJ2-3, the CDR3 gives the full variable domain: DGGITQSPKYLFRKEGQNVTLSCEQNLNHDAMYWYRQDPGQGLRLIYYSQIVNDFQKGDIAEGYSVSREKKESFPLTVTSAQKNPTAFYLCASSVTGGRTDTQYFGPGTRLTVL.

V usage is TRBV5-6 and J usage is TRBJ2-5; 8 bases agree with TRBD1. Trimming cost V 2 bases and J 1 base; bases outside gene matches: 4. The germline V gene has CDR1 SGHDT and CDR2 YYEEEE. The CDR3 spans 15 residues. CDR3 sequence reads: CASSFLDRAQETQYF. As DNA, the CDR3 is TGTGCCAGCAGCTTCTTGGACAGGGCCCAAGAGACCCAGTACTTC.

This sequence joins TRBV30 and TRBJ1-2; tentatively, D is TRBD1 (5 bases). V was trimmed by 0 bases and J by 8 bases, leaving 10 bases between them. The germline gives CDR1 GTSNPN, CDR2 SVGIG (reference sequence). This CDR3 has 12 residues. The CDR3 region is CAWSVAREGYTF. CDR3 nucleotides: TGTGCCTGGAGTGTAGCCAGGGAGGGCTACACCTTC.

The V and J genes are TRBV29-1 and TRBJ1-1, with TRBD1 as a possible D gene (6 bases). Germline V gene sequence: CDR1 SQVTM, CDR2 ANQGSEA. The ends were cut back, 6 bases at V and 3 bases at J, with 14 bases in the middle. The CDR3 totals 13 residues. CDR3 nucleotides: TGCAGCGTGGAAAATAAGGGGGACACTGAAGCTTTCTTT. Its translation: CSVENKGDTEAFF.

The CDR3 DNA reads TGTGCCAGTAGTAGGGGACAGGCGGGCAATCAGCCCCAGCATTTT. Translating it yields CASSRGQAGNQPQHF. The chain recombines TRBV19 with TRBJ1-5, with 8 bases aligning to TRBD1. CDR1 and CDR2 (germline): LNHDA, SQIVND (reference sequence). This CDR3 is 15 amino acids long. Trimming removed 4 bases from V and 2 bases from J; junction bases left unmatched: 4.

This chain uses TRBV15 with TRBJ1-3, with D unclear. CDR3 length: 15 amino acids. Per germline, CDR1 LNHNV and CDR2 YYDKDF (reference sequence). V was shortened by 10 bases and J by 0 bases, with 16 bases between the two germline ends. This chain's CDR3 is CAISFFVGSGNTIYF. CDR3 DNA: TGTGCCATCTCGTTCTTCGTGGGCTCTGGAAACACCATATATTTT.

The CDR3 DNA sequence: TGTGCCAGCAGCACCCACGACAGGGGTGCCTACGAGCAGTACTTC. Its translation is CASSTHDRGAYEQYF. The chain has TRBV11-2 and TRBJ2-7; 8 positions match TRBD1. Trimming removed 5 bases from V and 2 bases from J; junction bases left unmatched: 8. The germline gives CDR1 SGHAT, CDR2 FQNNGV. The CDR3 has 15 residues.

The V call is TRBV7-9, the J call TRBJ1-1; D is possibly TRBD1 (6 bases). Germline V gene lookup returns CDR1 SEHNR and CDR2 FQNEAQ (reference sequence). Trimming removed 2 bases from V and 11 bases from J, with 21 bases in between. The CDR3 totals 15 residues. The CDR3 nucleotides read TGTGCCAGCAGCTTAACACTTCCAGGCCCCCAGGGGGCTTTCTTT. Its translation is CASSLTLPGPQGAFF.

This clone was detected only once. V is TRBV19 and J is TRBJ2-2; D remains ambiguous. CDR1 is LNHDA and CDR2 is SQIVND in the germline V gene (reference sequence). There are 16 residues in the CDR3. V was trimmed by 7 bases and J by 5 bases, leaving 20 bases between them. The CDR3 loop is CASTGPQASRTGELFF. The CDR3 DNA reads TGTGCCAGTACCGGCCCGCAGGCCTCAAGGACCGGGGAGCTGTTTTTT.